Listed below are T cell receptor beta chains from one sample, sequenced in a study of identical twins. Using its own MiXCR run on the 5' RACE reads, TCRdb lists one record per CDR3 protein. The data hold under 900,000 distinct CDR3 sequences, with roughly 18% observed a single time. The sample was also linked to a second study, of T cells expressing NK-cell markers.

The sample taken for sequencing was PBMCs. All receptors come from a woman aged 18-29 years in good health. Both conserved end residues are trimmed from each CDR3. The D gene is left open where the match is weak.

>11|TRBV20-1|TRBJ1-2|-
SAKGGQTTGYT
>13|TRBV15|TRBJ2-1|-
PTSRGDGEPNEQF
>12|TRBV7-3|TRBJ2-3|-
ASSSLPESGTQY
>13|TRBV9|TRBJ1-4|-
ASSVAGRANEKLF
>14|TRBV5-1|TRBJ1-2|-
ASRLGRQPTNYGYT
>10|TRBV7-8|TRBJ2-2|-
ASSHEGGELF
>13|TRBV3-1|TRBJ2-3|-
ASSQEGGMADTQY
>10|TRBV5-6|TRBJ1-2|-
ASSFGRGGYT
>12|TRBV7-9|TRBJ1-6|-
ASRRWYYNSPLH
>15|TRBV5-8|TRBJ2-1|TRBD1
ASSLGRRGQDYNEQF
>10|TRBV6-6|TRBJ1-2|-
ASREALYGYT
>12|TRBV12-3/TRBV12-4|TRBJ1-5|-
ASSDWGYDQPQH
>13|TRBV12-3/TRBV12-4|TRBJ2-4|-
ASIITRDGKNIQY
>11|TRBV20-1|TRBJ2-7|-
SARPGGKEEQY
>13|TRBV6-1|TRBJ2-2|TRBD2
ASTVAGADTGELF
>13|TRBV20-1|TRBJ1-4|TRBD1
SARGGDSSNEKLF
>13|TRBV7-9|TRBJ1-1|-
ASSSSRLLDAEAF
>11|TRBV5-1|TRBJ2-3|-
ASTLDPTDTQY
>11|TRBV4-1|TRBJ2-7|-
ASSPAGVGEQY
>12|TRBV7-6|TRBJ2-7|TRBD1
ASSLGQGVHEQY
>12|TRBV20-1|TRBJ2-4|-
SARQMGRPEVQY
>13|TRBV7-3|TRBJ2-3|TRBD2
ASSRGGIPTDTQY
>13|TRBV7-8|TRBJ2-3|-
ASSLPGATTDTQY
>13|TRBV5-1|TRBJ2-1|TRBD1
ASSLAQGAHNEQF
>13|TRBV4-3|TRBJ2-7|TRBD2
ASSQEGGRDYEQY
>14|TRBV12-3/TRBV12-4|TRBJ2-1|-
ASSFRGPLLGNEQF
>12|TRBV5-6|TRBJ2-5|-
ASSDNIFQETQY
>13|TRBV5-1|TRBJ2-5|TRBD2
ASSLLGAGKETQY
>9|TRBV9|TRBJ2-1|-
ASSAMDEQF
>11|TRBV19|TRBJ2-7|TRBD2
ATGTSGPYEHY